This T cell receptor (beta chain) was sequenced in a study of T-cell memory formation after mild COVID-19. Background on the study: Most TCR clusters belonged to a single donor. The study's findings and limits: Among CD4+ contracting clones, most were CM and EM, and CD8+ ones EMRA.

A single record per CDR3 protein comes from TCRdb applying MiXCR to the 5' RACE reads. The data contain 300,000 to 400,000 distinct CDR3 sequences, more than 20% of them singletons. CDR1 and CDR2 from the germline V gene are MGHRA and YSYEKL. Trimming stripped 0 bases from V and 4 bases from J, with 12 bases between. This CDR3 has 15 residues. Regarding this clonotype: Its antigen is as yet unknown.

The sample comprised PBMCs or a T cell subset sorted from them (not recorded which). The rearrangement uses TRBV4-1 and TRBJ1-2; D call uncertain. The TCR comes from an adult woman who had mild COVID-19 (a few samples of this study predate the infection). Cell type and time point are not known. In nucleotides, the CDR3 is TGCGCCAGCAGCCAAGACCCCGACAAGACCTATGGCTACACCTTC. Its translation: CASSQDPDKTYGYTF.